A single sample is the source of the 9 T cell receptor beta chains below, sequenced in a study of a mutant IDH1 vaccine in newly diagnosed glioma. Sequencing was performed with immunoSEQ multiplex PCR; in TCRdb, only in-frame clones are kept and a portion is missing. Found here are 30,000 to 35,000 clones, around 91% of them singletons; the top ten hold about a fifth. Their antigens are not known. As to time point: week 11, during vaccination. A 20-mer mutant IDH1 peptide at 300 ug was injected subcutaneously with topical imiquimod. The sample consisted of PBMCs, taken from a glioma patient whose treatment included an IDH1 peptide vaccine. The receptors here all came from a man younger than 35 with glioma.

The chain uses TRBV27 and TRBJ2-2; D ambiguous. The CDR3 is 14 amino acids. Germline V gives CDR1 MNHEY, CDR2 SMNVEV (reference sequence). Trimming stripped 2 bases from V and 4 bases from J, with 8 bases between. The CDR3: CASSLGQLTGELFF. As DNA, the CDR3 is TGTGCCAGCAGTTTAGGGCAGCTCACCGGGGAGCTGTTTTTT.

The chain combines TRBV19 with TRBJ2-2; D might be TRBD2 (6 bases). Germline V gives CDR1 LNHDA, CDR2 SQIVND (reference sequence). Trimming took off 5 bases at V and 6 bases at J, with 7 bases between the two ends. The CDR3 runs to 12 residues. The CDR3 DNA is TGTGCCAGTAGTCGGGAGTCCGGGGAGCTGTTTTTT. Its translation: CASSRESGELFF.

This sequence joins TRBV9 and TRBJ2-2, with no clear D. Trimming cost V 0 bases and J 8 bases, with 11 bases left between them. CDR1 is SGDLS and CDR2 is YYNGEE in the germline V gene. The CDR3 has 14 amino acids. CDR3 residues: CASSVEVAQGELFF. The CDR3, as DNA: TGTGCCAGCAGCGTAGAAGTAGCCCAAGGGGAGCTGTTTTTT.

The V and J genes are TRBV30 and TRBJ1-2, with D unclear. Trimming took off 4 bases at V and 8 bases at J, with 17 bases between the two ends. Germline V lookup: CDR1 GTSNPN, CDR2 SVGIG (reference sequence). There are 13 residues in the CDR3. The CDR3 is CAWISGVTWGYTF. CDR3 sequence (DNA): TGTGCCTGGATTTCCGGGGTGACTTGGGGCTACACCTTC.

This rearrangement joins TRBV5-6 to TRBJ1-2; 9 nucleotides match TRBD1. V dropped 4 bases and J dropped 4; count of bases not matched to a gene: 5. This CDR3 has 14 amino acids. The germline V gene has CDR1 SGHDT and CDR2 YYEEEE. The CDR3 DNA is TGTGCCAGCAGCAGGCCGGGACAGGGCTATGGCTACACCTTC. Its translation is CASSRPGQGYGYTF.

The V gene is TRBV30, the J gene TRBJ2-7; D is unresolved. The CDR3 is 13 amino acids. Germline CDR1 is GTSNPN and CDR2 is SVGIG (reference sequence). V shed 6 bases and J shed 3 bases, with 15 bases lying between them. The CDR3 spells CACPSDSSYEQYF. The CDR3 DNA is TGTGCCTGCCCAAGCGATTCTAGCTACGAGCAGTACTTC.

The chain links TRBV2 to TRBJ1-2, with TRBD1 as a possible D gene (6 bases). The germline V gene encodes CDR1 SNHLY and CDR2 FYNNEI. There are 10 residues in the CDR3. V lost 4 bases and J 11 bases, leaving 8 bases between the germline ends. CDR3 DNA: TGTGCCAGCAGTGGCGGACAGTACACCTTC. This encodes CASSGGQYTF.

The V and J genes are TRBV30 and TRBJ2-1; TRBD1 is a possible D gene (5 bases). Germline V CDR1 and CDR2: GTSNPN, SVGIG (reference sequence). Trimming took off 0 bases at V and 8 bases at J, with 5 bases between the two ends. The CDR3 totals 11 residues. The CDR3 nucleotides are TGTGCCTGGAGTGTAGGGGATGAGCAGTTCTTC. This codes for CAWSVGDEQFF. The full variable domain, in which reference TRBV30 and TRBJ2-1 provide the parts outside the CDR3, is SQTIHQWPATLVQPVGSPLSLECTVEGTSNPNLYWYRQAAGRGLQLLFYSVGIGQISSEVPQNLSASRPQDRQFILSSKKLLLSDSGFYLCAWSVGDEQFFGPGTRLTVL.

The chain uses TRBV19 and TRBJ2-6, with D maybe TRBD1 (7 bases). Per the germline V gene, CDR1 is LNHDA and CDR2 is SQIVND (reference sequence). The length of the CDR3 is 17 residues. The V gene lost 2 bases and the J gene lost 0 bases, with 11 bases spanning the gap. In nucleotides, the CDR3 is TGTGCCAGTAGTATAAGGGGGGACAGCTCTGGGGCCAACGTCCTGACTTTC. This sequence encodes CASSIRGDSSGANVLTF.